Reported below is one T cell receptor (beta chain). The data originate from a study of monozygotic twins with cystic fibrosis. The method was immunoSEQ multiplex PCR; TCRdb's version includes in-frame clones alone and lacks a portion of them. Among about 17,000 clones listed, roughly 96% were seen once. Material: blood. The TCR sequence derives from a girl aged 2-10 years with cystic fibrosis.

Here the CDR3 DNA reads TGTGCCAGCAGTTACTCGCGACCCGACCAGAACACTGAAGCTTTCTTT. It translates to CASSYSRPDQNTEAFF. The chain combines TRBV6-5 with TRBJ1-1; D unresolved. Trimming took 0 bases from V and 1 from J, leaving 12 bases between them. CDR1 is MNHEY, CDR2 SVGAGI, per germline. This CDR3 region has 16 residues.